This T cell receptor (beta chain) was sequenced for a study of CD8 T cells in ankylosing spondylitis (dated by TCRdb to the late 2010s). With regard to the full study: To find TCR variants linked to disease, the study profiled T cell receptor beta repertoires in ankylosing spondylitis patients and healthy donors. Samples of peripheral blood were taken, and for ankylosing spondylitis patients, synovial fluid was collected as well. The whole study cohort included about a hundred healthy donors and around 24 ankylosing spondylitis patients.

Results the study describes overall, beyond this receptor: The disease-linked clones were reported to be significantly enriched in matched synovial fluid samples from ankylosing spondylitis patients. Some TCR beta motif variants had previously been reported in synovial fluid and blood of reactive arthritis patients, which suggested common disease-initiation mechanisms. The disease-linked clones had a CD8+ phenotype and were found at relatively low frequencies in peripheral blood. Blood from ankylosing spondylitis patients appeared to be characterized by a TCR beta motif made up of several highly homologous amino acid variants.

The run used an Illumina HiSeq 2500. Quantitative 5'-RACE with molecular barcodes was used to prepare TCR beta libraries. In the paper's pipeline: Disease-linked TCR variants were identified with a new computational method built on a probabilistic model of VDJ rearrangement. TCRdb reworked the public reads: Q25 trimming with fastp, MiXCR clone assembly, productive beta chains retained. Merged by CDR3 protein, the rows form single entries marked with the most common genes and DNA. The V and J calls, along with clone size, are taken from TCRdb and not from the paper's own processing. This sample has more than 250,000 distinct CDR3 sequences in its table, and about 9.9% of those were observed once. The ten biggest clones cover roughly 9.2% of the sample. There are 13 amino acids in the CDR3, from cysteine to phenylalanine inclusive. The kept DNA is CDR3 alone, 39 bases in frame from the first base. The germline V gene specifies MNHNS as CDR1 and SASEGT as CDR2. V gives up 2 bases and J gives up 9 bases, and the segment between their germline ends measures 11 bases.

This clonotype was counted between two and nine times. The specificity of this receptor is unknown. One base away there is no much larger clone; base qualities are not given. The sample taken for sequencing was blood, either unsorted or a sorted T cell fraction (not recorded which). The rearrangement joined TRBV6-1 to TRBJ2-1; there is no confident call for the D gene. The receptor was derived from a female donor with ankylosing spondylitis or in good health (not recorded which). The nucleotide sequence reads TGTGCCAGCAGTGAATTGTCGCGGAGTGAGCAGTTCTTC. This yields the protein CASSELSRSEQFF.